The rows below give T cell receptor beta chains drawn from one sample of a study of blood T cell repertoires in COVID-19. Assay: immunoSEQ multiplex PCR; the TCRdb copy retains only in-frame clones and omits some. Of under 200,000 clones detected, roughly 85% appear once; the ten largest clones hold approximately 8%. The source material was peripheral blood. These receptors were collected from a man between 60 and 75 years old with acute or convalescent COVID-19. Each CDR3 is given with its conserved first and last residue. The order of the fields is D gene, V gene, J gene, clone size, CDR3 protein, CDR3 DNA. A D gene is named only where the DNA matches it firmly. Clone sizes are given selectively: once, few, many, or a class where the clone is expanded.

D: NA; V: TRBV19; J: TRBJ1-1; size: NA; CDR3: CASTVGPVDTEAFF; DNA: TGTGCCAGTACCGTGGGGCCGGTAGACACTGAAGCTTTCTTT
D: NA; V: TRBV30; J: TRBJ1-2; size: NA; CDR3: CAWSVDSGNYGYTF; DNA: TGTGCCTGGAGTGTCGACAGTGGGAACTATGGCTACACCTTC
D: NA; V: TRBV27; J: TRBJ2-2; size: NA; CDR3: CASSAVSPPNTGELFF; DNA: TGTGCCAGCAGCGCTGTCAGTCCCCCGAACACCGGGGAGCTGTTTTTT
D: NA; V: TRBV6-5; J: TRBJ2-1; size: NA; CDR3: CASSIRQASYNEQFF; DNA: TGTGCCAGCAGTATCCGACAGGCCTCCTACAATGAGCAGTTCTTC
D: NA; V: TRBV27; J: TRBJ2-7; size: once; CDR3: CASSKEERSYEQYF; DNA: TGTGCCAGCAGTAAGGAGGAAAGGTCCTACGAGCAGTACTTC
D: NA; V: TRBV7-2; J: TRBJ1-6; size: NA; CDR3: CASSLTRDSPLHF; DNA: TGTGCCAGCAGCTTAACACGTGATTCACCCCTCCACTTT
D: TRBD2; V: TRBV7-6; J: TRBJ2-7; size: NA; CDR3: CASSAGLAGEGSYEQYF; DNA: TGTGCCAGCAGCGCCGGACTAGCGGGAGAGGGCTCCTACGAGCAGTACTTC
D: TRBD1; V: TRBV28; J: TRBJ1-2; size: NA; CDR3: CASSLGGQGAKGYTF; DNA: TGTGCCAGCAGTTTAGGGGGACAGGGGGCGAAGGGCTACACCTTC
D: TRBD1; V: TRBV28; J: TRBJ1-1; size: once; CDR3: CASSSDRGGLVGTEAFF; DNA: TGTGCCAGCAGCTCCGACAGGGGCGGGCTAGTGGGCACTGAAGCTTTCTTT
D: NA; V: TRBV27; J: TRBJ2-3; size: NA; CDR3: CASSLSADTDTQYF; DNA: TGTGCCAGCAGTTTATCGGCGGACACAGATACGCAGTATTTT
D: NA; V: TRBV19; J: TRBJ1-6; size: few; CDR3: CASSIVGVNSPLHF; DNA: TGTGCCAGTAGTATTGTAGGAGTCAATTCACCCCTCCACTTT
D: NA; V: TRBV7-8; J: TRBJ1-2; size: NA; CDR3: CASSLTHGGRVGYTF; DNA: TGTGCCAGCAGCTTAACGCACGGGGGGCGCGTTGGCTACACCTTC
D: TRBD1; V: TRBV6-5; J: TRBJ1-2; size: NA; CDR3: CASRRQGNYGYTF; DNA: TGTGCCAGCAGACGACAGGGTAACTATGGCTACACCTTC
D: NA; V: TRBV6-5; J: TRBJ1-5; size: NA; CDR3: CASRRGSNQPQHF; DNA: TGTGCCAGCAGGCGAGGGAGCAATCAGCCCCAGCATTTT
D: NA; V: TRBV14; J: TRBJ1-6; size: few; CDR3: CASSQGGAYNSPLHF; DNA: TGTGCCAGCAGCCAGGGGGGAGCCTATAATTCACCCCTCCACTTT
D: TRBD1; V: TRBV12-3/TRBV12-4; J: TRBJ2-1; size: once; CDR3: CASSVTGDEQFF; DNA: TGTGCCAGCAGTGTGACAGGGGATGAGCAGTTCTTC
D: NA; V: TRBV18; J: TRBJ2-2; size: once; CDR3: CASSPPRRTNPTGELFF; DNA: TGTGCCAGCTCACCACCGAGAAGGACAAACCCCACCGGGGAGCTGTTTTTT
D: NA; V: TRBV18; J: TRBJ2-5; size: few; CDR3: CASSPSRWETQYF; DNA: TGTGCCAGCTCACCGTCTAGGTGGGAGACCCAGTACTTC
D: TRBD1; V: TRBV5-1; J: TRBJ2-1; size: NA; CDR3: CASAQVGGTGRNNEQFF; DNA: TGCGCCAGCGCCCAAGTTGGGGGGACAGGGCGAAACAATGAGCAGTTCTTC
D: NA; V: TRBV11-1; J: TRBJ1-1; size: NA; CDR3: CASSLAGGTEAFF; DNA: TGTGCCAGCAGCTTAGCGGGGGGGACTGAAGCTTTCTTT
D: NA; V: TRBV16; J: TRBJ1-5; size: once; CDR3: CASSTNNNQPQHF; DNA: TGTGCCAGCAGCACTAATAATAATCAGCCCCAGCATTTT
D: NA; V: TRBV9; J: TRBJ1-6; size: NA; CDR3: CASSGQYNSPLHF; DNA: TGTGCCAGCAGTGGACAGTATAATTCACCCCTCCACTTT